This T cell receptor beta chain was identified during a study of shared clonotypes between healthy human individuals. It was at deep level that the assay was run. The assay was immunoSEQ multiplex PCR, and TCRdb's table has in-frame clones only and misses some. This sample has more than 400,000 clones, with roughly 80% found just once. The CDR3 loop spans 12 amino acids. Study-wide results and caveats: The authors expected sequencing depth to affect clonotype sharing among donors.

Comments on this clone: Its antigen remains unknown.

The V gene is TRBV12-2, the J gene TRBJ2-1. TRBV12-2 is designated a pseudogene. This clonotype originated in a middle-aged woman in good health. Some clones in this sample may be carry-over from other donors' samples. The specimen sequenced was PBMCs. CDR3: CASRLEFNEQFF. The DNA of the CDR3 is TGTGCAAGTCGCTTAGAGTTCAATGAGCAGTTCTTC.